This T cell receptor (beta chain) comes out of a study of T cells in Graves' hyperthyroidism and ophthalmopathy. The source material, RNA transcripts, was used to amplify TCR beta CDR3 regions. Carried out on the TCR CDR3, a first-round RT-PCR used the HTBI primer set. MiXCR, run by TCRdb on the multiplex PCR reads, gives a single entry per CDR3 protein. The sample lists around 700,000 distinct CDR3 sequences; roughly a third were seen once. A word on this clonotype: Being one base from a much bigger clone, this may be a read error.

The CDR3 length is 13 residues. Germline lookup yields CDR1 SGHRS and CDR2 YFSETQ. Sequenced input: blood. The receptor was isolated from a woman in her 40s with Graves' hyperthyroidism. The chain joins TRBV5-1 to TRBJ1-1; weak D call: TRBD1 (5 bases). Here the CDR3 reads CAGSQPDGQEAFF. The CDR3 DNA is TGCGCCGGCAGCCAACCTGACGGACAAGAAGCTTTCTTT. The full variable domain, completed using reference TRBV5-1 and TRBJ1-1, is KAGVTQTPRYLIKTRGQQVTLSCSPISGHRSVSWYQQTPGQGLQFLFEYFSETQRNKGNFPGRFSGRQFSNSRSEMNVSTLELGDSALYLCAGSQPDGQEAFFGQGTRLTVV.